This entry lists 18 T cell receptor beta chains sequenced from one sample in a study of spatial heterogeneity in lung cancer. One entry per CDR3 protein, called by TCRdb with MiXCR from the 5' RACE reads. The sample carries just under 95,000 distinct CDR3 sequences, about an eighth recorded once. As for time point: sample taken at primary tumor resection. The sequenced material consisted of unsorted whole RNA from tumor, nontumor lung or frozen PBMC. Sequences were derived from PBMCs, sampled at surgery. Receptor source: a male donor with early-stage non-small cell lung cancer.

This clonotype occurred many times. The chain has TRBV7-9 and TRBJ1-4, with D hard to call. Trimming removed 3 bases from V and 8 bases from J, with 13 bases in between. The CDR3 totals 14 residues. The V gene's germline CDR1 is SEHNR and CDR2 FQNEAQ (reference sequence). CDR3 nucleotides: TGTGCCAGCAGCTTTTCCGGGAGGCGAGAAAAACTGTTTTTT. Its protein product is CASSFSGRREKLFF. Looking up the rest from reference TRBV7-9 and TRBJ1-4 gives the full variable domain: DTGVSQNPRHKITKRGQNVTFRCDPISEHNRLYWYRQTLGQGPEFLTYFQNEAQLEKSRLLSDRFSAERPKGSFSTLEIQRTEQGDSAMYLCASSFSGRREKLFFGSGTQLSVL.

This clonotype has only a few counts. The rearrangement links TRBV24-1 to TRBJ1-1, with TRBD1 as a possible D gene (6 bases). With 0 bases removed from V and 0 bases from J, the gap between germline ends came to 22 bases. The CDR3 runs to 20 residues. The germline V gene has CDR1 KGHDR and CDR2 SFDVKD. DNA for the CDR3: TGTGCCACCAGTGATTTGGTCGGGCGGGGGGCTTCCCTCTTGAACACTGAAGCTTTCTTT. This gives the protein CATSDLVGRGASLLNTEAFF.

This clonotype has just a few counts. The chain uses TRBV20-1 and TRBJ2-5; D may be TRBD2 (5 bases). Looked up from germline, CDR1 is DFQATT and CDR2 is SNEGSKA (reference sequence). V lost 3 bases to trimming and J lost 4 bases, with 9 bases between them. This CDR3 has 12 amino acids. The CDR3 DNA reads as TGCAGTGCTAGTTCCGGGGTAGAGACCCAGTACTTC. It specifies CSASSGVETQYF.

This clonotype has at least ten counts. This rearrangement joins TRBV2 to TRBJ2-1; D is possibly TRBD1 (6 bases). Trimming shortened V by 6 bases and J by 1 base, and 13 bases separated the two germline ends. This CDR3 has 15 amino acids. CDR1 is SNHLY, CDR2 FYNNEI, per germline. The CDR3 is CASRNRDLSYNEQFF. In nucleotides, the CDR3 is TGTGCCAGCAGGAACAGGGATTTATCCTACAATGAGCAGTTCTTC.

There are a few counts of this clonotype. V gene TRBV5-6 combines with J gene TRBJ1-1; D perhaps matches TRBD1 (6 bases). The V gene's germline CDR1 is SGHDT and CDR2 YYEEEE. The length of the CDR3 is 14 residues. V dropped 0 bases and J dropped 6 bases, with 12 bases sitting between them. The CDR3 is CASSLGPGDSEAFF. The CDR3 nucleotides are TGTGCCAGCAGCTTGGGTCCAGGGGACTCTGAAGCTTTCTTT.

The chain combines TRBV7-9 with TRBJ2-3; D is unclear. V was pared by 2 bases and J by 10 bases, with 10 bases between. Germline values: CDR1 SEHNR, CDR2 FQNEAQ (reference sequence). The CDR3 has 12 residues. The DNA of the CDR3 is TGTGCCAGCAGCTTACCCCCGATGGCGCAGTATTTT. Translated: CASSLPPMAQYF.

This clonotype was counted between two and nine times. As the CDR3 is not closed by the conserved phenylalanine or tryptophan, this likely results from a read error. The limits of the CDR3 on the DNA are not certain, so only TCRdb's listed CDR3 is given. This chain joins TRBV27 and TRBJ2-7; the table's D call of TRBD2 was not tested on the DNA. A total of 13 residues make up the CDR3, ends included. The germline gives CDR1 MNHEY, CDR2 SMNVEV (reference sequence). The CDR3 here is CASSSGQGLAYVL.

This rearrangement joins TRBV12-3 or TRBV12-4 to TRBJ1-5; the D is unclear. The CDR3 has 13 residues. V was trimmed by 6 bases and J by 4 bases, leaving 10 bases between them. The chain's CDR3 is CASSPGWNQPQHF. The DNA of the CDR3 is TGTGCCAGCAGCCCTGGGTGGAATCAGCCCCAGCATTTT.

In this sample, this clonotype turned up a few times. The CDR3 DNA sequence: TGTGCCAGCAGCCGACTAGCGGGGGGGAGCACAGATACGCAGTATTTT. It translates to CASSRLAGGSTDTQYF. The rearrangement links TRBV7-2 to TRBJ2-3, with 14 bases identical to TRBD2. The V segment lost 5 bases and the J segment 0 bases; nucleotides outside the gene matches: 1. The CDR3 is 16 residues long. Germline loops: CDR1 SGHTA, CDR2 FQGNSA.

The CDR3 loop reads CASTPPGYQPQHF. In DNA, the CDR3 is TGTGCCAGTACCCCCCCGGGGTATCAGCCCCAGCATTTT. The V call is TRBV19, the J call TRBJ1-5; the D is unclear. V was trimmed by 7 bases and J by 5 bases, leaving 12 bases between them. In germline, CDR1 is LNHDA, CDR2 SQIVND (reference sequence). This CDR3 comprises 13 residues.

A few counts support this clonotype. The chain has TRBV5-8 and TRBJ1-1; the match to TRBD1 covers 10 bases. The trim removed 1 base at V and 4 bases at J, leaving 4 bases unmatched. This CDR3 region has 15 residues. CDR1 is SGHTS, CDR2 YDEGEE, per germline. The CDR3: CASSLWGQGLTEAFF. CDR3 DNA: TGTGCCAGCAGCTTGTGGGGACAGGGGCTCACTGAAGCTTTCTTT.

This clonotype was counted a few times. The V gene is TRBV20-1, the J gene TRBJ2-5; weak D call: TRBD1 (5 bases). V lost 4 bases to trimming and J lost 2 bases, with 8 bases between them. CDR3 length: 12 residues. Germline assignment: CDR1 DFQATT and CDR2 SNEGSKA (reference sequence). As DNA, the CDR3 is TGCAGTGCTACGACAGCTCAAGAGACCCAGTACTTC. Translated, it gives CSATTAQETQYF.

This clonotype was seen more than once but under ten times. The chain employs TRBV12-3 or TRBV12-4 and TRBJ1-2; 7 bases align to TRBD1. Trimming cost V 6 bases and J 6 bases; bases outside gene matches: 10. The CDR3 has 14 amino acids. The CDR3 here is CASSLRQGRDGYTF. CDR3 nucleotide sequence: TGTGCCAGCAGCCTACGACAGGGTAGGGATGGCTACACCTTC.

The CDR3 reads CASSPGLENTGELFF. The DNA for the CDR3 is TGTGCCAGCAGCCCCGGACTAGAAAACACCGGGGAGCTGTTTTTT. The chain recombines TRBV7-9 with TRBJ2-2; 7 nucleotides align to TRBD2. Trimming took 5 bases from V and 2 from J; bases not matched to a gene: 5. CDR1 is SEHNR, CDR2 FQNEAQ, per germline (reference sequence). The CDR3 loop spans 15 amino acids.

This clonotype was observed a few times. The V call is TRBV6-2 or TRBV6-3, the J call TRBJ2-3; D not resolved. V lost 5 bases, J lost 0 bases, and 12 bases lay in between. Germline V gives CDR1 MNHEY, CDR2 SVGEGT. The CDR3 is 15 residues long. This chain's CDR3 is CASSRQGLSTDTQYF. The CDR3 nucleotides read TGTGCCAGCAGTCGACAAGGTTTAAGCACAGATACGCAGTATTTT.

The V and J genes are TRBV2 and TRBJ2-7; TRBD2 might be the D (6 bases). This CDR3 contains 17 residues. Germline V CDR1 and CDR2: SNHLY, FYNNEI. Trimming removed 7 bases from V and 4 bases from J, with 26 bases in between. The CDR3 here is CASIAPGKADGGYEQYF. CDR3 in DNA: TGTGCCAGCATTGCGCCAGGGAAAGCCGACGGGGGTTACGAGCAGTACTTC. Combining the CDR3 with reference TRBV2 and TRBJ2-7 gives the whole variable domain EPEVTQTPSHQVTQMGQEVILRCVPISNHLYFYWYRQILGQKVEFLVSFYNNEISEKSEIFDDQFSVERPDGSNFTLKIRSTKLEDSAMYFCASIAPGKADGGYEQYFGPGTRLTVT.

The V call is TRBV3-1, the J call TRBJ2-5; possibly TRBD1 or TRBD2 for D (5 bases each). Germline loops: CDR1 LGHDT, CDR2 YNNKEL (reference sequence). V shed 5 bases and J shed 1 base, with 14 bases lying between them. The CDR3 consists of 15 residues. The CDR3 protein is CASSFRGAAQETQYF. The CDR3, as DNA: TGTGCCAGCAGCTTCCGAGGGGCGGCCCAAGAGACCCAGTACTTC.

As concerns this clonotype: The CDR3 carries no conserved terminal phenylalanine or tryptophan, so it likely arises from a read error. CDR3 bases: TGCAGTGCTAGAGGGGACTACAATCAGCCCCAGCATCTT. Residues: CSARGDYNQPQHL. The gene calls are TRBV20-1 and TRBJ1-5; maybe TRBD1 (5 bases). Germline V gene data show CDR1 as DFQATT and CDR2 as SNEGSKA (reference sequence). CDR3 length: 13 amino acids. Trimming took 1 base from V and 3 from J, leaving 7 bases between them.